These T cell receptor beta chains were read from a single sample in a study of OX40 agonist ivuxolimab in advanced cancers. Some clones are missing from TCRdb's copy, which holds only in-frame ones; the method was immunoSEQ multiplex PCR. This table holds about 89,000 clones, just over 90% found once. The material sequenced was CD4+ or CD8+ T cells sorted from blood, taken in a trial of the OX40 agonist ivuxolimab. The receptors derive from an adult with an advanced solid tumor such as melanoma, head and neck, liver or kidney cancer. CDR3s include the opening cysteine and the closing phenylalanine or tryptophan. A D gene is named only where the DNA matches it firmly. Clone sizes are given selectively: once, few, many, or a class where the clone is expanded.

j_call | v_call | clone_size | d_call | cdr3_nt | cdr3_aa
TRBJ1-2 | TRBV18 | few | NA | TGTGCCAGCTCACTATCGACAGACTTGGCAGCTGGCTACACCTTC | CASSLSTDLAAGYTF
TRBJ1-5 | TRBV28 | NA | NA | TGTGCCAGCAGTTTGATCGCTCCGATAGCAAGCAATCAGCCCCAGCATTTT | CASSLIAPIASNQPQHF
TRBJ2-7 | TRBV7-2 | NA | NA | TGTGCCAGCAGCTTAGTAGGTCTCACCACCTACGAGCAGTACTTC | CASSLVGLTTYEQYF
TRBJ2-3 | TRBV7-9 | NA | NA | TGTGCCAGCAGCGCCCCTGCGACTAGCACAGATACGCAGTATTTT | CASSAPATSTDTQYF
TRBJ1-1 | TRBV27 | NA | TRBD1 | TGTGCCAGCAGTTCTCAGGGGGACACTGAAGCTTTCTTT | CASSSQGDTEAFF
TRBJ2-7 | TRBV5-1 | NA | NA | TGCGCCAGCAGCATCTTCTCCGGCGAGGGTAGGGTGACCTACGAGCAGTACTTC | CASSIFSGEGRVTYEQYF
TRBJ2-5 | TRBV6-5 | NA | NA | TGTGCCAGCAGTTGGGGACATGACCCCCAAGAGACCCAGTACTTC | CASSWGHDPQETQYF
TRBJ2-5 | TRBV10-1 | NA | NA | TGCGCCAGCAGTGAGTCGGGGATGGAGGAGACCCAGTACTTC | CASSESGMEETQYF
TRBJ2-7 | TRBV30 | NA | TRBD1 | TGTGCCTGGAGCTCACATGGGACAGGGAAACCCTACGAGCAGTACTTC | CAWSSHGTGKPYEQYF
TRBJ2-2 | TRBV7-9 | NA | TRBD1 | TGTGCCAGCAGCTTACTAGCACAGGGGACCGGGGAGCTGTTTTTT | CASSLLAQGTGELFF
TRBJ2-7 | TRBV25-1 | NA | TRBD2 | TGTGCCAGCAGTGACCTGACTAGCGGTGACTACGAGCAGTACTTC | CASSDLTSGDYEQYF
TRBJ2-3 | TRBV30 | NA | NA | TGTGCCGGGGGACACGACCCCACAGATACGCAGTATTTT | CAGGHDPTDTQYF
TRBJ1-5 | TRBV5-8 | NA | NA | TGTGCCAGCAGCCGCGACAAGGGTGAGGTAGGGTATCAGCCCCAGCATTTT | CASSRDKGEVGYQPQHF
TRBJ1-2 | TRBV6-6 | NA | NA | TGTGCCAGCAGACGGGCAGGGGACAGCTACACCTTC | CASRRAGDSYTF
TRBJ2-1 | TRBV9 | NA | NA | TGTGCCAGCAGCGAGGCCGCTAGCGCTAGCTCCTACAATGAGCAGTTCTTC | CASSEAASASSYNEQFF
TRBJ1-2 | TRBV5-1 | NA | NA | TGCGCCAGCAGCTTCCGGACAGAGTATGGCTACACCTTC | CASSFRTEYGYTF
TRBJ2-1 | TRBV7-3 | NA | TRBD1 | TGTGCCAGCAGCTCGGGGACAGGGTTCCACAATGAGCAGTTCTTC | CASSSGTGFHNEQFF
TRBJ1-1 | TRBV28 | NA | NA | TGTGCCAGCAGTTTGAGGTCATGGGCAATGGACACTGAAGCTTTCTTT | CASSLRSWAMDTEAFF
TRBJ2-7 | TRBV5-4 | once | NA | TGTGCCAGCAGCCGGGACGGCCTTGGGTACGAGCAGTACTTC | CASSRDGLGYEQYF
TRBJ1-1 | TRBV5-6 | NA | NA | TGTGCCAGCAGCTTGACGGGCACTGAAGCTTTCTTT | CASSLTGTEAFF
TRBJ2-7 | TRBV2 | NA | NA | TGTGCCAGCAGAGACGACCGCTACGAGCAGTACTTC | CASRDDRYEQYF
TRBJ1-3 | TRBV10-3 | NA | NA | TGTGCCATAGGAGACTCTGGAAACACCATATATTTT | CAIGDSGNTIYF
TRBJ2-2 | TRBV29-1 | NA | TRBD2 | TGCAGCGTTGTGTGGCTAGCGGGAGTTGCAGTCACCGGGGAGCTGTTTTTT | CSVVWLAGVAVTGELFF
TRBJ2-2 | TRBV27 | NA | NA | TGTGCCAGCAATCATGGGACGGCGGGCGGGGAGCTGTTTTTT | CASNHGTAGGELFF
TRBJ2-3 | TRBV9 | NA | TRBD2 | TGTGCCAGCAGCCTCGGGACTAGCGGGATCACAGATACGCAGTATTTT | CASSLGTSGITDTQYF
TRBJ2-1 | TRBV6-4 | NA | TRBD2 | TGTGCCAGCAGCGAACTAGCGGGGGGCGTAGATGAGCAGTTCTTC | CASSELAGGVDEQFF
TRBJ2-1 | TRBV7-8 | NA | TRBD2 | TGTGCCAGCAGCTTGGGCGGGGGGGCTTACAATGAGCAGTTCTTC | CASSLGGGAYNEQFF
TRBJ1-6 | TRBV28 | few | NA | TGTGCCAGCAGCCCCCCCGATGATTCACCCCTCCACTTT | CASSPPDDSPLHF
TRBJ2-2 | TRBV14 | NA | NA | TGTGCCAGCAGCATACACACCGGGGAGCTGTTTTTT | CASSIHTGELFF
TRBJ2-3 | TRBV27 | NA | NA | TGTGCCAGCAGTTTTGGAGTTACCCCTAGCACAGATACGCAGTATTTT | CASSFGVTPSTDTQYF
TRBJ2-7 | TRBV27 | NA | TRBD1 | TGTGCCAGCAGTTTAAAATCAGGACAGGGGTCCTACGAGCAGTACTTC | CASSLKSGQGSYEQYF